This T cell receptor (beta chain) was recorded in a study of T cell responses to AZD1222 COVID-19 vaccine. Data came from immunoSEQ multiplex PCR; TCRdb stores just in-frame clones and leaves some out. The sample includes about 150,000 clones, approximately 90% of them seen just once. Per germline, CDR1 SNHLY and CDR2 FYNNEI. This CDR3 region has 13 residues. Deletions cut 7 bases from V and 5 bases from J, with 12 bases between. A note on this clone: Its antigen is unknown.

Regarding the study as a whole: The study found vaccine-associated CD4 TCRs spanning spike, dominant at 160-218 and 743-854. Every sample of the repertoires postdated the peak T cell response. A mostly white British donor set with more females was recruited, and clonal diversity was possibly underestimated.

The genes are TRBV2 and TRBJ1-5; D uncertain. The starting material was peripheral blood, obtained on day 0 of AZD1222 vaccination. This TCR was recovered from an adult in good health. The CDR3 sequence: CASNLQVDQPQHF. The DNA for the CDR3 is TGTGCCAGCAATTTGCAGGTTGATCAGCCCCAGCATTTT.